This T cell receptor (beta chain) was observed in a study of CD4 T cells in relation to SARS-CoV-2 and coronaviruses. Assay: immunoSEQ multiplex PCR; the TCRdb copy retains only in-frame clones and omits some. The sample shows 13,000 or so clones, over 65% of them seen only once. Germline-derived CDR1 and CDR2 are GTSNPN and SVGIG (reference sequence). The V gene end was trimmed by 4 bases and the J gene end by 3 bases; junction bases not matched to a gene: 16. The CDR3 runs 17 residues. As regards this clone: What it binds is unknown.

The unexposed donors gave CD4+ T cells in about 2011-2019, prior to COVID-19. After ten to eleven days of culture, CD4+ T cells were isolated. The V and J genes are TRBV30 and TRBJ2-7; 9 bases fit TRBD2. The specimen was CD4+ T cells from PBMCs, cultured in vitro. The source of this sequence is a human donor in good health. CDR3 DNA: TGTGCCTGGACGGCGGGTAGCGGGAGTGGTTTAGTCTACGAGCAGTACTTC. Residues: CAWTAGSGSGLVYEQYF.